The source of this T cell receptor beta chain is a study of blood T cell repertoires in COVID-19. Study details: The origin of the acute and convalescent COVID-19 samples was the United States, Italy and Spain. Sources were T cells, B-cell-depleted T cells, or PBMCs; the material itself was cDNA or gDNA.

Original methodology: Scientists estimated how many nucleated cells there were by amplifying reference gene primers. Libraries were prepared by immunoSEQ multiplex PCR; TCRdb keeps only in-frame clonotypes and omits some of them. V, J and clone size derive from that table, while D and trimming were established from the DNA sequence. Seen here are some 150,000 clones, more than 65% observed once, and the top ten hold 3.5% to 4.5%. The CDR3 contains 13 residues. The germline V and J ends were trimmed by 8 bases and 1 base, with 11 bases remaining between them. Germline V gives CDR1 MNHEY, CDR2 SVGAGI. J is TRBJ1-1 and V is TRBV6-5; tentative D call: TRBD1 (5 bases). The sequence came from a woman aged 55-75 years with acute or convalescent COVID-19. The sample taken for sequencing was peripheral blood. CDR3 amino acids: CASRRTTNTEAFF. The CDR3, as DNA: TGTGCCAGCCGCAGGACAACGAACACTGAAGCTTTCTTT.